This record looks at one T cell receptor beta chain sequence and its context. The entry originates in a study of blood T cell repertoires in COVID-19. Study information: COVID-19 samples, acute and convalescent, were from the United States, Italy and Spain. Sample material is recorded as cDNA or gDNA derived from T cells, B-cell-depleted T cells, or PBMCs.

Original processing notes: Estimation of nucleated cell counts relied on the amplification of reference gene primers. Sequenced by immunoSEQ multiplex PCR; TCRdb stores in-frame clones only, minus some. That table supplies the V and J calls and clone size; D and trimming were determined from the DNA. The sample contains about 98,000 clones, less than 85% of which appear only once. The sequenced sample was peripheral blood. This receptor was identified in a man aged 65 to 79 with active or convalescent COVID-19.

CDR3 nucleotide sequence: TGTGCCAGCAGACCCACAGGGGGCGCTGGGGCCAACGTCCTGACTTTC. Its protein is CASRPTGGAGANVLTF. The chain combines TRBV3-1 (or the pseudogene TRBV3-2) with TRBJ2-6, with 9 bases identical to TRBD1. Germline CDR1 LGHDT, CDR2 YNNKEL (reference sequence). After removal of 6 bases from V and 2 bases from J, the junction contained 5 bases not matched to a gene. The CDR3 runs 16 residues.